This T cell receptor (beta chain) was identified in a study of beta chain features in type 1 diabetes. Reverse transcription of all isolated RNA meant that expressed TCRB transcripts were sequenced. Average reads for naive, central memory and regulatory T cell samples were some 3.9 million. Sequenced by immunoSEQ multiplex PCR; TCRdb stores in-frame clones only, minus some. The sample lists 100,000 to 150,000 clones; roughly 17% were seen once. For this clone: The antigen is not known.

Trimming stripped 4 bases from V and 3 bases from J, with 7 bases between. The V gene's germline CDR1 is MDHEN and CDR2 SYDVKM. This CDR3 is 12 amino acids long. Points from the study as a whole: When VDJ junctions were examined, type 1 diabetes patients showed fewer insertions and more deletions. For Type 1 diabetes patients, all four CD4+ subsets carried TCRB CDR3s that were moderately but significantly shorter. A closer apparent resemblance between naive, central memory and Treg TCRB repertoires was seen in patients than in healthy donors.

The authors sorted CD4+ naive, central memory, regulatory and stem cell-like memory cells via CD45RO/CCR7/CD25/CD127/CD95/CD27. The sequence was collected from a man aged 18-30 years with type 1 diabetes. Sequencing was performed on central memory CD4+ T cells from blood. This sequence joins TRBV28 and TRBJ2-7; D is unclear. The CDR3 DNA sequence: TGTGCCAGCAGTTCACAGAACTACGAGCAGTACTTC. This encodes CASSSQNYEQYF.